Presented here are 29 T cell receptor beta chains from one specimen sequenced in a study of blood T cell repertoires in COVID-19. Here immunoSEQ multiplex PCR was the method, and the copy in TCRdb shows in-frame clones only, minus some. The sample yields about 280,000 clones, 85% seen once. The sample comprised PBMCs or T cells enriched from blood (not recorded which). These receptors were taken from a woman aged 45 to 65 who had recovered from COVID-19.

The CDR3 DNA reads as TGCGCCAGCAGCCAAGAGGGTAGCGGGCCCTCCTACGAGCAGTACTTC. Encoded protein: CASSQEGSGPSYEQYF. The genes are TRBV4-3 and TRBJ2-7, with 7 bases identical to TRBD2. The CDR3 is made up of 16 amino acids. The germline V gene encodes CDR1 LGHNA and CDR2 YSLEER. Unmatched junction bases numbered 5, after V lost 0 bases and J lost 0 bases.

The V and J genes are TRBV19 and TRBJ2-7, with D unresolved. V was cut by 3 bases and J by 5 bases, with 8 bases left in between. Germline CDR1 reads LNHDA; CDR2 reads SQIVND (reference sequence). This CDR3 is 12 amino acids long. The CDR3 DNA reads as TGTGCCAGTAGTATGAACACTAACGAGCAGTACTTC. This translates into CASSMNTNEQYF. The full variable domain, completed using reference TRBV19 and TRBJ2-7, is DGGITQSPKYLFRKEGQNVTLSCEQNLNHDAMYWYRQDPGQGLRLIYYSQIVNDFQKGDIAEGYSVSREKKESFPLTVTSAQKNPTAFYLCASSMNTNEQYFGPGTRLTVT.

The J gene is TRBJ2-7, the V gene TRBV11-2, with 8 bases aligning to TRBD1. Germline V CDR1 and CDR2: SGHAT, FQNNGV. This CDR3 has 13 residues. Trimming took 10 bases from V and 0 from J; bases not matched to a gene: 5. The CDR3 region has the DNA TGTGCCACCCTGGACAGGGACTCCTACGAGCAGTACTTC. Protein sequence: CATLDRDSYEQYF. Drawing the rest from reference TRBV11-2 and TRBJ2-7, the complete variable domain is EAGVAQSPRYKIIEKRQSVAFWCNPISGHATLYWYQQILGQGPKLLIQFQNNGVVDDSQLPKDRFSAERLKGVDSTLKIQPAKLEDSAVYLCATLDRDSYEQYFGPGTRLTVT.

This clone has a handful of counts. This chain uses TRBV30 with TRBJ2-5; possibly TRBD2 for D (6 bases). Germline CDR1 is GTSNPN and CDR2 is SVGIG (reference sequence). The CDR3 is 12 amino acids. Trimming left V 4 bases short and J 4 bases short, with 10 bases between. The CDR3 DNA reads TGTGCCTGGACGGGACTGCCAGAGACCCAGTACTTC. This encodes CAWTGLPETQYF.

This clone was seen a handful of times. The genes are TRBV7-6 and TRBJ1-4; TRBD1 matches at 7 bases. The CDR3 sequence is 15 residues long. The germline V gene has CDR1 SGHVS and CDR2 FNYEAQ. Trimming took 5 bases from V and 0 from J; bases not matched to a gene: 3. CDR3 in amino acids: CASSQTGATNEKLFF. CDR3 in DNA: TGTGCCAGCAGCCAAACAGGGGCAACTAATGAAAAACTGTTTTTT.

V gene TRBV12-5 combines with J gene TRBJ1-1; no clear D gene. Germline values: CDR1 LGHNT, CDR2 FRNRAP. The ends were cut back, 6 bases at V and 5 bases at J, with 16 bases in the middle. This CDR3 has 14 amino acids. The CDR3 protein is CASGQYGLRTEAFF. The DNA of the CDR3 is TGTGCTAGTGGGCAATATGGGTTGAGGACTGAAGCTTTCTTT.

The chain recombines TRBV3-1 (or the pseudogene TRBV3-2) with TRBJ1-3; no firm D call. This CDR3 comprises 16 residues. Germline CDR1 is LGHDT and CDR2 is YNNKEL (reference sequence). V was pared by 5 bases and J by 2 bases, with 16 bases between. The CDR3 bases are TGTGCCAGCAGCGCATCTTACAGCTCTACTGGAAACACCATATATTTT. It yields the protein CASSASYSSTGNTIYF.

The J gene is TRBJ1-5, the V gene TRBV4-1; tentative D call: TRBD1 (5 bases). The CDR3 consists of 13 residues. The V gene lost 0 bases and the J gene lost 6 bases, with 6 bases spanning the gap. Germline loops: CDR1 MGHRA, CDR2 YSYEKL. CDR3 protein: CASSQDGAQPQHF. CDR3 in DNA: TGCGCCAGCAGCCAAGATGGGGCTCAGCCCCAGCATTTT.

This clone has a single count. The chain couples TRBV4-3 to TRBJ2-1; weak D call: TRBD1 (6 bases). This CDR3 is 14 amino acids long. Trimming cost V 5 bases and J 7 bases, with 15 bases left between them. Germline V CDR1 and CDR2: LGHNA, YSLEER. The CDR3: CASSDFGQLNEQFF. DNA for the CDR3: TGCGCCAGCAGCGACTTTGGACAGTTAAATGAGCAGTTCTTC.

The table lists this clone with a count of one. The V and J genes are TRBV28 and TRBJ2-3, with D possibly matching TRBD1 (5 bases). CDR1 and CDR2 (germline): MDHEN, SYDVKM. The ends were cut back, 2 bases at V and 15 bases at J, with 12 bases in the middle. The CDR3 has 11 residues. CDR3 nucleotide sequence: TGTGCCAGCAGTTTACGGACCGGACAATATTTT. This gives the protein CASSLRTGQYF. Full variable domain (remainder filled in from reference TRBV28 and TRBJ2-3): DVKVTQSSRYLVKRTGEKVFLECVQDMDHENMFWYRQDPGLGLRLIYFSYDVKMKEKGDIPEGYSVSREKKERFSLILESASTNQTSMYLCASSLRTGQYFGPGTRLTVL.

The chain recombines TRBV3-1 (or the pseudogene TRBV3-2) with TRBJ2-1, with 11 bases aligning to TRBD2. The CDR3 extends over 14 amino acids. Trimming cost V 7 bases and J 7 bases; bases outside gene matches: 6. Germline lookup yields CDR1 LGHDT and CDR2 YNNKEL (reference sequence). The CDR3 spells CASNLAGGENEQFF. The CDR3 DNA follows: TGTGCCAGCAACTTAGCGGGGGGGGAGAATGAGCAGTTCTTC.

This clone was seen more than once but under ten times. V gene TRBV27 combines with J gene TRBJ1-3; D not resolved. V lost 7 bases, J lost 0 bases, and 10 bases lay in between. The CDR3 is 14 residues long. Germline V CDR1 and CDR2: MNHEY, SMNVEV (reference sequence). The CDR3 protein is CASTSFSSGNTIYF. The CDR3 DNA reads as TGTGCCAGCACGAGTTTTAGCTCTGGAAACACCATATATTTT.

The gene calls are TRBV5-1 and TRBJ2-3; D gene uncertain. V dropped 2 bases and J dropped 2 bases, with 6 bases sitting between them. This CDR3 has 13 residues. Germline-derived CDR1 and CDR2 are SGHRS and YFSETQ. CDR3 nucleotides: TGCGCCAGCAGCTTAAGCCCCACAGATACGCAGTATTTT. Protein sequence: CASSLSPTDTQYF.

The rearrangement joins TRBV5-6 to TRBJ1-2; TRBD1 matches 10 bases. Germline loops: CDR1 SGHDT, CDR2 YYEEEE. The CDR3 length is 15 residues. The V and J ends lost 5 bases and 7 bases, in that order; junction bases with no gene match: 11. The CDR3 sequence: CASRLTGGDRPGYTF. The CDR3 DNA is TGTGCCAGCAGGTTGACAGGGGGCGATCGCCCTGGCTACACCTTC.

The chain has TRBV4-3 and TRBJ1-2; D not resolved. The ends were cut back, 2 bases at V and 3 bases at J, with 13 bases in the middle. Germline values: CDR1 LGHNA, CDR2 YSLEER. CDR3 length equals 15 residues. Here the CDR3 reads CASSQSGGVDYGYTF. In DNA form, the CDR3 reads TGCGCCAGCAGCCAATCAGGCGGGGTTGACTATGGCTACACCTTC.

This chain connects TRBV18 to TRBJ1-2, with D perhaps TRBD1 (6 bases). Germline assignment: CDR1 KGHSH and CDR2 LQKENI. This CDR3 has 15 amino acids. V lost 4 bases and J 4 bases, leaving 16 bases between the germline ends. The DNA of the CDR3 is TGTGCCAGCTCACGGACAGCCAGGTCCCCCTATGGCTACACCTTC. Its protein product is CASSRTARSPYGYTF.

This clone was recorded a few times. This chain joins TRBV14 and TRBJ2-3; D is possibly TRBD1 (6 bases). The germline gives CDR1 SGHDN, CDR2 FVKESK. The CDR3 contains 14 residues. The V gene lost 6 bases and the J gene lost 3 bases, with 13 bases spanning the gap. The CDR3: CASRRTVETDTQYF. The CDR3 DNA follows: TGTGCCAGCAGGAGGACAGTGGAAACAGATACGCAGTATTTT.

The genes are TRBV30 and TRBJ1-4; 10 bases align to TRBD1. In germline, CDR1 is GTSNPN, CDR2 SVGIG (reference sequence). This CDR3 comprises 13 residues. V shed 2 bases, J shed 10 bases, and the junction held 4 bases outside the gene matches. The CDR3 protein is CAWSRDRGGKLFF. DNA of the CDR3: TGTGCCTGGAGTAGGGACAGGGGCGGAAAACTGTTTTTT. The full variable domain, with the rest looked up from reference TRBV30 and TRBJ1-4, is SQTIHQWPATLVQPVGSPLSLECTVEGTSNPNLYWYRQAAGRGLQLLFYSVGIGQISSEVPQNLSASRPQDRQFILSSKKLLLSDSGFYLCAWSRDRGGKLFFGSGTQLSVL.

Concerning this clone itself: The junction differs from germline at one of its ends, possibly a read error. The CDR3 region has the DNA TGTGCCAGTAGTGAAATCGGGATACTTTATTTT. It specifies CASSEIGILYF. The chain has TRBV19 and TRBJ1-4; D not certain. Germline CDR1 reads LNHDA; CDR2 reads SQIVND (reference sequence). This CDR3 comprises 11 residues.

This clone was picked up a small number of times. The V call is TRBV11-2, the J call TRBJ1-2; no clear D gene. V lost 1 base to trimming and J lost 5 bases, with 14 bases between them. This CDR3 has 15 residues. Germline-derived CDR1 and CDR2 are SGHAT and FQNNGV. DNA of the CDR3: TGTGCCAGCAGCTTAGCTGGGCAGGTCCTATATGGCTACACCTTC. Its translation is CASSLAGQVLYGYTF.

The J gene is TRBJ2-7, the V gene TRBV15; TRBD1 might be the D (6 bases). This CDR3 is built from 15 residues. V lost 0 bases and J 5 bases, leaving 14 bases between the germline ends. Germline CDR1 and CDR2: LNHNV and YYDKDF (reference sequence). The CDR3 reads CATSRDRDNQDEQYF. In DNA, the CDR3 is TGTGCCACCAGCAGAGATAGGGACAATCAGGACGAGCAGTACTTC.

The CDR3 bases are TGTGCCAGCAGCTCAGGACAGGGGTTATATGGCTACACCTTC. It codes for CASSSGQGLYGYTF. The chain joins TRBV7-9 to TRBJ1-2; TRBD1 matches at 9 bases. After removal of 4 bases from V and 5 bases from J, the junction contained 5 bases not matched to a gene. The CDR3 loop spans 14 amino acids. Germline loops: CDR1 SEHNR, CDR2 FQNEAQ (reference sequence).

V gene TRBV7-3 combines with J gene TRBJ2-3; TRBD1 might be the D (6 bases). CDR1 and CDR2 from the germline V gene are SGHTA and FQGTGA. Trimming shortened V by 5 bases and J by 0 bases, and 9 bases separated the two germline ends. There are 14 residues in the CDR3. The CDR3 region has the DNA TGTGCCAGCAGCCGGGACACTAGCACAGATACGCAGTATTTT. Its protein is CASSRDTSTDTQYF.

The chain carries TRBV5-1 and TRBJ1-5, with 7 nucleotides matching TRBD1. The CDR3 runs to 15 residues. The germline V gene has CDR1 SGHRS and CDR2 YFSETQ. The V segment lost 2 bases and the J segment 6 bases; nucleotides outside the gene matches: 8. Here the CDR3 reads CASSLDDRVGQPQHF. The DNA for the CDR3 is TGCGCCAGCAGCTTAGACGACAGGGTGGGTCAGCCCCAGCATTTT.

The chain has TRBV4-3 and TRBJ2-1; D gene ambiguous. This CDR3 is 16 amino acids long. V was cut by 0 bases and J by 7 bases, with 16 bases left in between. CDR1 LGHNA and CDR2 YSLEER come from the germline V gene. CDR3 coding DNA: TGCGCCAGCAGCCAAGAGAGGAACCACTTTAGGAATGAGCAGTTCTTC. The encoded protein is CASSQERNHFRNEQFF.

The J gene is TRBJ1-1, the V gene TRBV18; D is unclear. This CDR3 comprises 18 residues. V lost 0 bases and J 5 bases, leaving 22 bases between the germline ends. CDR1 and CDR2 (germline): KGHSH, LQKENI. Here the CDR3 DNA reads TGTGCCAGCTCACCACCGAATTTTCGAGGGAGGGTGAGGACTGAAGCTTTCTTT. It specifies CASSPPNFRGRVRTEAFF.

The chain carries TRBV27 and TRBJ1-4; D ambiguous. The CDR3 is 13 amino acids. From germline, CDR1 is MNHEY and CDR2 SMNVEV (reference sequence). Trimming pared 0 bases from V and 11 bases from J, leaving 10 bases between. CDR3 nucleotide sequence: TGTGCCAGCAGTTTATCCCGAGGCCAGAAACTGTTTTTT. Translating it yields CASSLSRGQKLFF.

A few counts support this clone. CDR3 DNA: TGTGCCTGGAGGTGGGCTACTAATTCACCCCTCCACTTT. Amino acid sequence: CAWRWATNSPLHF. This chain links TRBV30 with TRBJ1-6, with unresolved D. Germline V gene data show CDR1 as GTSNPN and CDR2 as SVGIG (reference sequence). Trimming removed 3 bases at V and 6 bases at J, with 9 bases between. The length of the CDR3 is 13 residues.

This clone was recorded once. This chain connects TRBV6-5 to TRBJ2-5; D possibly corresponds to TRBD2 (6 bases). Germline V gives CDR1 MNHEY, CDR2 SVGAGI. V shed 1 base and J shed 5 bases, with 14 bases lying between them. This CDR3 has 15 residues. CDR3 sequence: CASSYFPEGGETQYF. The CDR3 bases are TGTGCCAGCAGTTACTTCCCGGAAGGAGGGGAGACCCAGTACTTC.